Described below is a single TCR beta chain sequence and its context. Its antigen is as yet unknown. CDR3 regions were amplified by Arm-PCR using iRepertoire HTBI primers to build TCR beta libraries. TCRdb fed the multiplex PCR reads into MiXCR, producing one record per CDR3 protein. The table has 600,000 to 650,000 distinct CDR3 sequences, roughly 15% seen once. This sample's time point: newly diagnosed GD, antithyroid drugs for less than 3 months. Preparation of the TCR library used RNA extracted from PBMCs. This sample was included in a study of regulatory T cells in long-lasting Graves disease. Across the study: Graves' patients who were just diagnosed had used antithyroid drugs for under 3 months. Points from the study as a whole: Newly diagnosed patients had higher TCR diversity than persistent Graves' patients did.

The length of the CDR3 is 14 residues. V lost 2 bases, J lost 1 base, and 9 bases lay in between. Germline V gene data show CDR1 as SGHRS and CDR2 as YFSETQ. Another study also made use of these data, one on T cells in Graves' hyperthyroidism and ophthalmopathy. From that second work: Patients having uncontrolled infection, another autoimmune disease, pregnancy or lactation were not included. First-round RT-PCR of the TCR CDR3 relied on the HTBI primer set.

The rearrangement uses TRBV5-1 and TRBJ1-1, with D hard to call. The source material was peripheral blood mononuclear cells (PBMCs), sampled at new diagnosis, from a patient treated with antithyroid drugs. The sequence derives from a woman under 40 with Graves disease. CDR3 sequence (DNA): TGCGCCAGCAGCTTAATTCGGGGGAACACTGAAGCTTTCTTT. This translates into CASSLIRGNTEAFF.